This record concerns one T cell receptor beta chain sequence. Its antigen is not known. This record comes from a study of T cell responses to AZD1222 COVID-19 vaccine. Study observations and caveats: CD4 TCRs associated with vaccination spanned spike, dominating at 160-218 and 743-854. Increases in Spike-specific TCR breadth and depth were seen after two AZD1222 doses.

The germline gives CDR1 SGHDN, CDR2 FVKESK. This CDR3 region has 15 residues. The ends were cut back, 3 bases at V and 10 bases at J, with 16 bases in the middle. TCRdb's table, derived via immunoSEQ multiplex PCR, lists solely in-frame clones and lacks some. This table holds 130,000 to 150,000 clones, around 89% found once. The sequence was obtained from an adult in good health. V gene TRBV14 combines with J gene TRBJ1-6; possibly TRBD1 for D (6 bases). The sample consisted of peripheral blood, taken on day 0 of AZD1222 vaccination. CDR3 region: CASSQLDGGRSPLHF. DNA for the CDR3: TGTGCCAGCAGCCAGCTGGATGGGGGCCGGTCACCCCTCCACTTT.